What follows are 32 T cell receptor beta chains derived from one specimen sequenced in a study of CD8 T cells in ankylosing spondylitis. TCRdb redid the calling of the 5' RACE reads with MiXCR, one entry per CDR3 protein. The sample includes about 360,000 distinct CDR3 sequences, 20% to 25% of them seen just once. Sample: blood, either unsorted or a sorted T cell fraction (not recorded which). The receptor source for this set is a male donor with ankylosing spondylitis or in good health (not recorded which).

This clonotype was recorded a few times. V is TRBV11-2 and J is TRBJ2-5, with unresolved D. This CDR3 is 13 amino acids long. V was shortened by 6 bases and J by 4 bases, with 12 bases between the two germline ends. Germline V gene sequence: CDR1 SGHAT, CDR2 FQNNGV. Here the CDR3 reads CASSRGGGETQYF. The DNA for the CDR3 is TGTGCCAGCAGTCGCGGCGGTGGAGAGACCCAGTACTTC.

In DNA form, the CDR3 reads TGTGCCATCAGTGTGGGGGACAACTACAATGAGCAGTTCTTC. Protein: CAISVGDNYNEQFF. The gene calls are TRBV10-3 and TRBJ2-1; D perhaps matches TRBD1 (6 bases). Trimming stripped 4 bases from V and 3 bases from J, with 10 bases between. Germline values: CDR1 ENHRY, CDR2 SYGVKD. This CDR3 has 14 residues.

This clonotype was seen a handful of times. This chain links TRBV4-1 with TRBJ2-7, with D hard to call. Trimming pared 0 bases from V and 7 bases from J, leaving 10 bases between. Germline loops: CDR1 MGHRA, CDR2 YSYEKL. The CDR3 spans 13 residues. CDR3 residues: CASSQDLLGEQYF. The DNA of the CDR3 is TGCGCCAGCAGCCAAGATCTTCTTGGGGAGCAGTACTTC.

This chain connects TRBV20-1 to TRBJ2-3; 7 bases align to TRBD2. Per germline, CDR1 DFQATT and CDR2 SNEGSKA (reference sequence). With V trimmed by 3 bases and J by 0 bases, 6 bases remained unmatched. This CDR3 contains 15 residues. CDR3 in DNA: TGCAGTGCTAGCCAGAGCGGGGATAGCACAGATACGCAGTATTTT. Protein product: CSASQSGDSTDTQYF.

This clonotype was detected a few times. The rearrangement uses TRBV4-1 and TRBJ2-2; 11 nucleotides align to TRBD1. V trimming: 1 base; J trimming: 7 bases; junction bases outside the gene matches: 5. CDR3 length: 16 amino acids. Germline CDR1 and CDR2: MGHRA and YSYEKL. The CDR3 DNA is TGCGCCAGCAGCCAAGGGGGGACAGGGGGGATCGGGGAGCTGTTTTTT. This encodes CASSQGGTGGIGELFF.

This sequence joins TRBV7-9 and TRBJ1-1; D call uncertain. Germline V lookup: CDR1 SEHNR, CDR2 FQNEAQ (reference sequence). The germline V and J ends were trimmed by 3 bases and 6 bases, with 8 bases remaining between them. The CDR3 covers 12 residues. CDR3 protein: CASSFSGSEAFF. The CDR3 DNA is TGTGCCAGCAGCTTTAGCGGCTCTGAAGCTTTCTTT.

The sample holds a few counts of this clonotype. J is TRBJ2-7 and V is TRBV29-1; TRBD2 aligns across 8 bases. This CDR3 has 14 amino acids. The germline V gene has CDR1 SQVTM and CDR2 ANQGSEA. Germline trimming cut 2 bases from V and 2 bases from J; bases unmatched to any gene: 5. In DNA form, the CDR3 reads TGCAGCGTTGAACGTCGGGAGGGGACCTACGAGCAGTACTTC. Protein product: CSVERREGTYEQYF.

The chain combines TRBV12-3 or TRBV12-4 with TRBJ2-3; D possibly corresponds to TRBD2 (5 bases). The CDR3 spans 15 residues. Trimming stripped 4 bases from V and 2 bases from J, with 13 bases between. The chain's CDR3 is CASSYSGENTDTQYF. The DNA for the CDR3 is TGTGCCAGCAGTTATTCCGGGGAAAACACAGATACGCAGTATTTT.

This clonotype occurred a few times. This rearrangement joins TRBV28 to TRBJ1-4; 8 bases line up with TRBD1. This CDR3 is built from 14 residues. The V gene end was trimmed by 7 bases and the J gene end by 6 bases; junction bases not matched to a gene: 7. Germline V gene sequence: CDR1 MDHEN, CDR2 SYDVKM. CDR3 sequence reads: CASTPGGDDEKLFF. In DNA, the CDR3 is TGTGCCAGCACCCCAGGGGGCGATGATGAAAAACTGTTTTTT.

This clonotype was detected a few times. CDR3 in amino acids: CASSLNLGGSTTEAFF. In DNA, the CDR3 is TGTGCCAGCAGCTTAAACCTGGGGGGGAGTACCACTGAAGCTTTCTTT. The chain employs TRBV7-6 and TRBJ1-1; possibly TRBD1 for D (5 bases). Between the trimmed V and J ends, which lost 2 bases and 4 bases, there was a span of 17 bases. Germline values: CDR1 SGHVS, CDR2 FNYEAQ. The CDR3 sequence is 16 residues long.

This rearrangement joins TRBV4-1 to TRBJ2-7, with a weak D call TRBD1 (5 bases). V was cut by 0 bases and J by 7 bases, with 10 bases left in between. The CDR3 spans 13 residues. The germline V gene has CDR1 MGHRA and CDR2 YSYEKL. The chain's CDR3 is CASSQELGREQYF. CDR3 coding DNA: TGCGCCAGCAGCCAAGAACTGGGGCGGGAGCAGTACTTC.

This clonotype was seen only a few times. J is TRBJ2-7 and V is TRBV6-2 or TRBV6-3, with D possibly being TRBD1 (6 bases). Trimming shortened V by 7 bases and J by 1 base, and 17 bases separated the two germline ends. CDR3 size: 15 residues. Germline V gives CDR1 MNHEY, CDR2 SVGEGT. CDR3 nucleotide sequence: TGTGCCAGCATTAATCAGGGGATTAAGTCCTACGAGCAGTACTTC. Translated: CASINQGIKSYEQYF.

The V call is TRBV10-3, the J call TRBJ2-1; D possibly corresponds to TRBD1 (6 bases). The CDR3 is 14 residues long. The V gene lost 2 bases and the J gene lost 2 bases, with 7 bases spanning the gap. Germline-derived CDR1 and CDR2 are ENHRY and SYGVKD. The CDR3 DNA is TGTGCCATCAGTGAGCAGGGGCCCTACAATGAGCAGTTCTTC. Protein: CAISEQGPYNEQFF.

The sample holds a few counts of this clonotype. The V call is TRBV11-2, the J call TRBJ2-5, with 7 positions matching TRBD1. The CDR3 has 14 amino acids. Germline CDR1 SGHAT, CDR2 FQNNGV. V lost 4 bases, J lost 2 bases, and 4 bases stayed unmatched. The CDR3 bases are TGTGCCAGCAGCTCTCCGGGACAGCAAGAGACCCAGTACTTC. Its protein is CASSSPGQQETQYF. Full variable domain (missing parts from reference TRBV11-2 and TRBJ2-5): EAGVAQSPRYKIIEKRQSVAFWCNPISGHATLYWYQQILGQGPKLLIQFQNNGVVDDSQLPKDRFSAERLKGVDSTLKIQPAKLEDSAVYLCASSSPGQQETQYFGPGTRLLVL.

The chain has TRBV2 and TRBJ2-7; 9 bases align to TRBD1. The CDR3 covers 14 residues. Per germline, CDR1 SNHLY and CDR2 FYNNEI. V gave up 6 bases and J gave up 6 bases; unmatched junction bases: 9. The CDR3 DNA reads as TGTGCCAGCAGGGGACAGGGTCACTTCACCGAGCAGTACTTC. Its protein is CASRGQGHFTEQYF.

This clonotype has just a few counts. The CDR3, as DNA: TGCAGTGCTAGAGATTTCCGGGGGGATTCCTACGAGCAGTACTTC. This encodes CSARDFRGDSYEQYF. The chain joins TRBV20-1 to TRBJ2-7; TRBD2 matches 7 bases. The germline V gene has CDR1 DFQATT and CDR2 SNEGSKA (reference sequence). With V trimmed by 0 bases and J by 1 base, 6 bases remained unmatched. This CDR3 comprises 15 residues.

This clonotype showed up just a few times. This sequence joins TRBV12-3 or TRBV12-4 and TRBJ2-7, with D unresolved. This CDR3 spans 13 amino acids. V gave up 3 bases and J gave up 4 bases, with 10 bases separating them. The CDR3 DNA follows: TGTGCCAGCAGTTTCGCTTGGACGTACGAGCAGTACTTC. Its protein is CASSFAWTYEQYF.

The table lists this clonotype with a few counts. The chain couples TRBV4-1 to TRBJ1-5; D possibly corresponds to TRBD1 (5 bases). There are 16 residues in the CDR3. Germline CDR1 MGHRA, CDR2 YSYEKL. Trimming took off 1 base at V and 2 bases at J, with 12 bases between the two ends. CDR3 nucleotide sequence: TGCGCCAGCAGCCAAGTCGTCGGGGGTGGCAATCAGCCCCAGCATTTT. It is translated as CASSQVVGGGNQPQHF.

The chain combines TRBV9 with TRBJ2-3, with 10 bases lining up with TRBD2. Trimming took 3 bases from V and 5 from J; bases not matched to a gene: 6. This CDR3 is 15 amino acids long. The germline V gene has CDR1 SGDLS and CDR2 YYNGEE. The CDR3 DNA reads TGTGCCAGCAGCGGGGAGCGGGGGGGTGTAGATACGCAGTATTTT. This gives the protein CASSGERGGVDTQYF. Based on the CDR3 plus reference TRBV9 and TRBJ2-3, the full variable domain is DSGVTQTPKHLITATGQRVTLRCSPRSGDLSVYWYQQSLDQGLQFLIQYYNGEERAKGNILERFSAQQFPDLHSELNLSSLELGDSALYFCASSGERGGVDTQYFGPGTRLTVL.

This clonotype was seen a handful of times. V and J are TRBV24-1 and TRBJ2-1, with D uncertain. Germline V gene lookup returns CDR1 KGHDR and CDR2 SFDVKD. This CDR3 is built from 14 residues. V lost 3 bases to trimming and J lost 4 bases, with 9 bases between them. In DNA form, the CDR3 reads TGTGCCACCAGTGATGCGGCCGGTTACAATGAGCAGTTCTTC. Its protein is CATSDAAGYNEQFF.

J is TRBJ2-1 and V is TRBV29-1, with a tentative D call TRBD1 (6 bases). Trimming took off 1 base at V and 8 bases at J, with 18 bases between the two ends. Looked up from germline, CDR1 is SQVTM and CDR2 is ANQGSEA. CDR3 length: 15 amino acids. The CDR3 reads CSVEVRGTPGDEQFF. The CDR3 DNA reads TGCAGCGTTGAAGTTAGGGGGACGCCAGGGGATGAGCAGTTCTTC.

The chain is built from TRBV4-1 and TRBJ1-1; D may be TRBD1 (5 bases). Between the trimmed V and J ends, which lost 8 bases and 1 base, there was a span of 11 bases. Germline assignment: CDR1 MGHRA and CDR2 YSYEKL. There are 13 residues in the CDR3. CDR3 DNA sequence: TGCGCCAGCGACCCCGGGGGGAACACTGAAGCTTTCTTT. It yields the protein CASDPGGNTEAFF.

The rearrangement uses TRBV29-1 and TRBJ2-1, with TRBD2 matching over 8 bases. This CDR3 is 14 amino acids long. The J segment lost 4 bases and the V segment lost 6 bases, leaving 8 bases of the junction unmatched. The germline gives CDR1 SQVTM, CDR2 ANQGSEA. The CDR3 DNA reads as TGCAGCGTGGGAGGCCTAGCGGGTTACAATGAGCAGTTCTTC. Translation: CSVGGLAGYNEQFF.

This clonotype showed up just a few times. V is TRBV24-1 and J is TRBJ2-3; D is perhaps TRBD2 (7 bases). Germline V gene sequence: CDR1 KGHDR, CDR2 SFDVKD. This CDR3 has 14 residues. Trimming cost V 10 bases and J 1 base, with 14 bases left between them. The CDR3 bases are TGTGCCACGGGTCGGGGGGCAGGCACAGATACGCAGTATTTT. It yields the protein CATGRGAGTDTQYF.

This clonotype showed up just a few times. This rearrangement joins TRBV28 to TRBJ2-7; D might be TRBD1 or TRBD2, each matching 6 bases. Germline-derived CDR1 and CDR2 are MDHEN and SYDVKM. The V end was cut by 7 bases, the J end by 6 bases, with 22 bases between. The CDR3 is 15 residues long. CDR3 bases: TGTGCCAGCAAGTCCCCGGGGGCGCTCAGGTCCGAGCAGTACTTC. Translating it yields CASKSPGALRSEQYF.

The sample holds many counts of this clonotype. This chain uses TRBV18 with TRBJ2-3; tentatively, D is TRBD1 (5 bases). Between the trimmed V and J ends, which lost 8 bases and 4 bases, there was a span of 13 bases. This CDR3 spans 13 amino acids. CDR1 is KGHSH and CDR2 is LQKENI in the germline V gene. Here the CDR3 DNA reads TGTGCCAGCAGTCCCCAGGGATCAGATACGCAGTATTTT. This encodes CASSPQGSDTQYF. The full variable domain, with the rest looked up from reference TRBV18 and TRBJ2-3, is NAGVMQNPRHLVRRRGQEARLRCSPMKGHSHVYWYRQLPEEGLKFMVYLQKENIIDESGMPKERFSAEFPKEGPSILRIQQVVRGDSAAYFCASSPQGSDTQYFGPGTRLTVL.

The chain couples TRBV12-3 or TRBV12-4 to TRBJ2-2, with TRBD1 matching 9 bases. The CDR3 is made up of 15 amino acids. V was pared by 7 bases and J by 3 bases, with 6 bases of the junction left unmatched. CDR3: CASTPGQGHTGELFF. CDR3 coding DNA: TGTGCCAGCACCCCGGGACAGGGACACACCGGGGAGCTGTTTTTT.

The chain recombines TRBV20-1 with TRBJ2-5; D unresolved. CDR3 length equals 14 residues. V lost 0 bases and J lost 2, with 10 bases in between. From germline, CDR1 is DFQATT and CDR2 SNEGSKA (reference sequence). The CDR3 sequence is CSARDGEGQETQYF. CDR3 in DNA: TGCAGTGCTAGAGATGGGGAAGGTCAAGAGACCCAGTACTTC.

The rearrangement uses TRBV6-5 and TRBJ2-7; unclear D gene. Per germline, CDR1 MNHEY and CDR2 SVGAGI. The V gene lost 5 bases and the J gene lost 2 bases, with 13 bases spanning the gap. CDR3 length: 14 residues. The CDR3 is CASSPSVLTYEQYF. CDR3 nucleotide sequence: TGTGCCAGCAGTCCCTCGGTCCTCACCTACGAGCAGTACTTC.

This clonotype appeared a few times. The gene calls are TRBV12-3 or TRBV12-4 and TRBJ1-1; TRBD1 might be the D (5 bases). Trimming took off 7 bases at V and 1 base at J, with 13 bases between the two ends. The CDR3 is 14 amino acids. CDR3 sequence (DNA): TGTGCCAGCACCCCCTCGGGGACGAACACTGAAGCTTTCTTT. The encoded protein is CASTPSGTNTEAFF.

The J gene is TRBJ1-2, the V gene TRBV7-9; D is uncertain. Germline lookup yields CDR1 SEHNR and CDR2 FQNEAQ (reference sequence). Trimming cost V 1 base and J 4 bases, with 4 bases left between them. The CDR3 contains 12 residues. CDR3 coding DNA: TGTGCCAGCAGCTTAGACCCCTATGGCTACACCTTC. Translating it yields CASSLDPYGYTF.

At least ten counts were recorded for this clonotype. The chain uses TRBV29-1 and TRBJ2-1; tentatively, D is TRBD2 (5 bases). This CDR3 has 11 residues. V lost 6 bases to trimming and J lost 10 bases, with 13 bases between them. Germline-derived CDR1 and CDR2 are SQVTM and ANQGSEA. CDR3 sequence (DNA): TGCAGCGTCCAGTTATCGGGGGAGCAGTTCTTC. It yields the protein CSVQLSGEQFF.